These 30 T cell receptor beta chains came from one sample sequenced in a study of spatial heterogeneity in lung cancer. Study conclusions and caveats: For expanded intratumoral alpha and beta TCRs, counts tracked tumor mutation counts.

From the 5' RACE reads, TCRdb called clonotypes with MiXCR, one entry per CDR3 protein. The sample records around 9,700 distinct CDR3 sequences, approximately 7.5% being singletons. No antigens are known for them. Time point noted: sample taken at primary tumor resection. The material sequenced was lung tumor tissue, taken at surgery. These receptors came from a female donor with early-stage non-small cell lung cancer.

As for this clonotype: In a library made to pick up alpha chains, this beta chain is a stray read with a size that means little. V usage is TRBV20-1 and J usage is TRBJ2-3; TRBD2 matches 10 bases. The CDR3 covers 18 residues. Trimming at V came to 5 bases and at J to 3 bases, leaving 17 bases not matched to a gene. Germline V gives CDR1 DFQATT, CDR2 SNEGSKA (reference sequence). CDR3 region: CSARPLGPGLAKTDTQYF. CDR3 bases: TGCAGTGCTCGACCCCTAGGACCGGGACTAGCGAAGACAGATACGCAGTATTTT.

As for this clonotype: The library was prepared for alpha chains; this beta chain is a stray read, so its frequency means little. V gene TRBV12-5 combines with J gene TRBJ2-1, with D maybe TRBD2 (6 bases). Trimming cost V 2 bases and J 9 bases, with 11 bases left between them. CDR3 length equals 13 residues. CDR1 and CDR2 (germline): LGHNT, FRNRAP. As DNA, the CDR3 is TGTGCTAGTGGTTTGTCTTTGGGAGGTGAGCAGTTCTTC. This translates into CASGLSLGGEQFF.

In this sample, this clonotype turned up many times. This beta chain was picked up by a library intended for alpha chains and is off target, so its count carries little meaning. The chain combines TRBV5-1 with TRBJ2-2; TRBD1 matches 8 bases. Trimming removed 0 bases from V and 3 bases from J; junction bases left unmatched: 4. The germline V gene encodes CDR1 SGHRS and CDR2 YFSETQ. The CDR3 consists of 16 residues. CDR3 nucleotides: TGCGCCAGCAGCTTGGATGGACAGGGAGACACCGGGGAGCTGTTTTTT. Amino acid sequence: CASSLDGQGDTGELFF.

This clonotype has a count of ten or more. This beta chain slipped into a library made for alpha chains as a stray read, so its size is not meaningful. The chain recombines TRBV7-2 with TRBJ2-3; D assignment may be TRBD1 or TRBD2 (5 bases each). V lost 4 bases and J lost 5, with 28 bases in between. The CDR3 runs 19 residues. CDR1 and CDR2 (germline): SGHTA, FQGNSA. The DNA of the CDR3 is TGTGCCAGCAGCTCCCCGAAGAAAGGGACCCCCTCGGGAATAGATACGCAGTATTTT. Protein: CASSSPKKGTPSGIDTQYF.

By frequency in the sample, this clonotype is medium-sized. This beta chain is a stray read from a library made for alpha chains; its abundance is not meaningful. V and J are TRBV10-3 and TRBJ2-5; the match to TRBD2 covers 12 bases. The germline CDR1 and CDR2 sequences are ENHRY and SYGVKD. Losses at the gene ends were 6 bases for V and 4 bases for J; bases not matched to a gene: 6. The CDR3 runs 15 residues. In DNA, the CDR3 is TGTGCCATCAGGGTCTCTAGCGGGGGGGCAGAGACCCAGTACTTC. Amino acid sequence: CAIRVSSGGAETQYF.

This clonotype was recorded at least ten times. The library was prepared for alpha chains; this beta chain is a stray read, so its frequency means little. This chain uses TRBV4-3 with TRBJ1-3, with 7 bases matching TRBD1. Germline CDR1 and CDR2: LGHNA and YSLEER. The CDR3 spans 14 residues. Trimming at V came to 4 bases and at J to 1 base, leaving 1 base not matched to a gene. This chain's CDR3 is CASSPTGSGNTIYF. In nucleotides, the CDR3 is TGCGCCAGCAGCCCGACAGGGTCTGGAAACACCATATATTTT.

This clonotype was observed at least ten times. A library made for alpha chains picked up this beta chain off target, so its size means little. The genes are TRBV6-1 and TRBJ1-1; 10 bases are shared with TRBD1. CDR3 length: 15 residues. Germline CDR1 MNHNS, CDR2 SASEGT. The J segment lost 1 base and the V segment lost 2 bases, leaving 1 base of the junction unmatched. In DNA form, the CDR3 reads TGTGCCAGCAGTGAAAGGGACAGGGGGAACACTGAAGCTTTCTTT. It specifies CASSERDRGNTEAFF.

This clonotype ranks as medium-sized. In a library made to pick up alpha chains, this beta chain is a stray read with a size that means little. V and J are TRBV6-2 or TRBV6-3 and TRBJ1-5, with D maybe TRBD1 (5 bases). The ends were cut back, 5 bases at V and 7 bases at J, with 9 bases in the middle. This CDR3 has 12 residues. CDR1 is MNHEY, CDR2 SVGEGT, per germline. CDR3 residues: CASSEQAQPQHF. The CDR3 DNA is TGTGCCAGCAGTGAACAGGCGCAGCCCCAGCATTTT.

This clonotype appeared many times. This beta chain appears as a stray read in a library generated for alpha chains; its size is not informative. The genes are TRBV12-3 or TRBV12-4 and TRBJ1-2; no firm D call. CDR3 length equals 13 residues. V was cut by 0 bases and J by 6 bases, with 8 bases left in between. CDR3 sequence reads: CASSLAYTNGYTF. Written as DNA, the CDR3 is TGTGCCAGCAGTTTAGCTTACACAAATGGCTACACCTTC.

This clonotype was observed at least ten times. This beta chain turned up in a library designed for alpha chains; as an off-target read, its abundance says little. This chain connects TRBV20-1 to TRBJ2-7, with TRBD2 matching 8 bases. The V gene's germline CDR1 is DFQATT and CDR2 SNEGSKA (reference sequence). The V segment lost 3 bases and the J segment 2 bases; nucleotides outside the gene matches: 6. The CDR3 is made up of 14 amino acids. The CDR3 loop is CSASSSGGPYEQYF. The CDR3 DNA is TGCAGTGCTAGTTCCAGCGGGGGCCCCTACGAGCAGTACTTC.

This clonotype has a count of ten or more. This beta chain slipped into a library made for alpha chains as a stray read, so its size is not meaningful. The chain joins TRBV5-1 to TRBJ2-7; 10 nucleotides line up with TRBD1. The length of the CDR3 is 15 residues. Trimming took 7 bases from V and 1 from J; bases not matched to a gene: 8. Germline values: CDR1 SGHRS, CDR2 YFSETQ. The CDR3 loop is CASRTGGFSSYEQYF. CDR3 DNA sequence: TGCGCCAGCCGGACAGGGGGGTTTAGTTCCTACGAGCAGTACTTC.

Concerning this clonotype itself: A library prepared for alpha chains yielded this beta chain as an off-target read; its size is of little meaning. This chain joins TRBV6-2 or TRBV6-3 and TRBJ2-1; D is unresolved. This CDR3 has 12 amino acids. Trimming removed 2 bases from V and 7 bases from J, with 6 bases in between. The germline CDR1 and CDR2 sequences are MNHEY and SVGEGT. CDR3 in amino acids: CASSYTMNEQFF. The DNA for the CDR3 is TGTGCCAGCAGTTACACTATGAATGAGCAGTTCTTC.

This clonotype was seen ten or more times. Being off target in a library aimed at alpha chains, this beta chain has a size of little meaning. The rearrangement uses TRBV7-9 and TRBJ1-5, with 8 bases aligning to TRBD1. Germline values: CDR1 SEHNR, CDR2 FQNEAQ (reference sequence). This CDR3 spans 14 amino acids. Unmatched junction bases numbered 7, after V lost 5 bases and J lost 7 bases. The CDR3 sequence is CASSTGQGPQPQHF. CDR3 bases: TGTGCCAGCAGCACAGGACAGGGACCCCAGCCCCAGCATTTT. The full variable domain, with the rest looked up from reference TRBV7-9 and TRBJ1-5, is DTGVSQNPRHKITKRGQNVTFRCDPISEHNRLYWYRQTLGQGPEFLTYFQNEAQLEKSRLLSDRFSAERPKGSFSTLEIQRTEQGDSAMYLCASSTGQGPQPQHFGDGTRLSIL.

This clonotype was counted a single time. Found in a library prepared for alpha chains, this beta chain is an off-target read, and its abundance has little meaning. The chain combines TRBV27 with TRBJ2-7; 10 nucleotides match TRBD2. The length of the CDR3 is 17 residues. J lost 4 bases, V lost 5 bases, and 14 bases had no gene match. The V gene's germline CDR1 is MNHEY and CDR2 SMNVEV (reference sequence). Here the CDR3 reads CASSPPPERGGGYEQYF. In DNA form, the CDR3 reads TGTGCCAGCAGTCCCCCCCCCGAGCGGGGGGGCGGGTACGAGCAGTACTTC.

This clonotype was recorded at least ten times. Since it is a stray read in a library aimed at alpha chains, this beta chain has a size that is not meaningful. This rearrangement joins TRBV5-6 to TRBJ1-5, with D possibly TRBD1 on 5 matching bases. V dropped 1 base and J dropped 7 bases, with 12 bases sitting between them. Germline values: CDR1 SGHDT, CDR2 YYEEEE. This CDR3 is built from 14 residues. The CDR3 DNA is TGTGCCAGCAGCTTGCGAGGGGCGCAACAGCCCCAGCATTTT. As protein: CASSLRGAQQPQHF.

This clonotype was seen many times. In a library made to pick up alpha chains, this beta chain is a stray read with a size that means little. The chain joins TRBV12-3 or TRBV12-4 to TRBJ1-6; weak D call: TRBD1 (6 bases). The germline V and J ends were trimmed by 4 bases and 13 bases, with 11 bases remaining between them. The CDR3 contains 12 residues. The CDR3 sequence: CASSSQGRPLHF. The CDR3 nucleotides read TGTGCCAGCAGTTCACAGGGAAGGCCCCTCCACTTT.

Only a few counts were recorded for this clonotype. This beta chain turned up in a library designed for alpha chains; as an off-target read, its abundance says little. The CDR3 region has the DNA TGCGCCAGCTCCGACAGGGTGGGGAACACTGAAGCTTTCTTT. Its protein is CASSDRVGNTEAFF. The chain combines TRBV10-1 with TRBJ1-1; 7 nucleotides align to TRBD1. This CDR3 is 14 amino acids long. V lost 8 bases and J lost 1; bases outside the gene matches: 7. Germline-derived CDR1 and CDR2 are WNHNN and SYGVQD (reference sequence).

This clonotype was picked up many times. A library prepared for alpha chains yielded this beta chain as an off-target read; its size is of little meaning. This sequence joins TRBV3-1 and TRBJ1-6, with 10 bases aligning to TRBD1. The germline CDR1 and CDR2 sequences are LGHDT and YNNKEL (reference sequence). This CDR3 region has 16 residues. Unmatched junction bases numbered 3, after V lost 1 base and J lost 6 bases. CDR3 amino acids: CASSQGQGAGNSPLHF. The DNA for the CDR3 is TGTGCCAGCAGCCAAGGACAGGGGGCAGGTAATTCACCCCTCCACTTT. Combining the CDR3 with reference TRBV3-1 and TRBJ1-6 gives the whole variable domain DTAVSQTPKYLVTQMGNDKSIKCEQNLGHDTMYWYKQDSKKFLKIMFSYNNKELIINETVPNRFSPKSPDKAHLNLHINSLELGDSAVYFCASSQGQGAGNSPLHFGNGTRLTVT.

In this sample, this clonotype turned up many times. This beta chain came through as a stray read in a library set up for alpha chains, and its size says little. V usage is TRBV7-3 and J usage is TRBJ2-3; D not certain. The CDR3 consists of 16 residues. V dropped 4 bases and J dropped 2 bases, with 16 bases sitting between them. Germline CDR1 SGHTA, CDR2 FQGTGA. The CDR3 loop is CASSSSWTPNTDTQYF. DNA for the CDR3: TGTGCCAGCAGCTCGAGCTGGACCCCGAACACAGATACGCAGTATTTT.

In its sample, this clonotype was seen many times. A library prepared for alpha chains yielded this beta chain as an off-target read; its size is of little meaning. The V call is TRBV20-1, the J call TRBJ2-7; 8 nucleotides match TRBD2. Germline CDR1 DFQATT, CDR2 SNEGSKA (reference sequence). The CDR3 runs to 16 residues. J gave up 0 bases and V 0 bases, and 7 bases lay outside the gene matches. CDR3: CSARDSERGNSYEQYF. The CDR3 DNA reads TGCAGTGCTAGAGATTCCGAGCGGGGGAACTCCTACGAGCAGTACTTC.

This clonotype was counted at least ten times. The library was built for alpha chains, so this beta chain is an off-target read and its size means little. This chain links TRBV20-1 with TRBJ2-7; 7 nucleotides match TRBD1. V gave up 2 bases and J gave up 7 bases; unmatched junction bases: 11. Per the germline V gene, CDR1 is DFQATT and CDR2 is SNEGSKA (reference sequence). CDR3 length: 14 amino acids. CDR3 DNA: TGCAGTGCTAGAAAAACAGGGGTCCAGGGAGAGCAGTACTTC. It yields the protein CSARKTGVQGEQYF.

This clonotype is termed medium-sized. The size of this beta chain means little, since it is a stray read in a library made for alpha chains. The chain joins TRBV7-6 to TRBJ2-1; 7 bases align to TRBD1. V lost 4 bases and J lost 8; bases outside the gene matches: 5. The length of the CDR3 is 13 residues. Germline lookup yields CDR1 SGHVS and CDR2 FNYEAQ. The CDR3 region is CASSSRQGDEQFF. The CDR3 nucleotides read TGTGCCAGCAGCTCGAGACAGGGTGATGAGCAGTTCTTC.

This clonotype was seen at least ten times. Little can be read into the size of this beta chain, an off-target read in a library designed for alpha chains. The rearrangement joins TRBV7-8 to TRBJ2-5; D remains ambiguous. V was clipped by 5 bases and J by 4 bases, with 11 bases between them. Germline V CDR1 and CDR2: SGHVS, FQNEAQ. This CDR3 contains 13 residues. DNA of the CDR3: TGTGCCAGCAGCCTCGTCGGCCGAGAGACCCAGTACTTC. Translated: CASSLVGRETQYF. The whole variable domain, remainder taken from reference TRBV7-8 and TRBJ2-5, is GAGVSQSPRYKVAKRGQDVALRCDPISGHVSLFWYQQALGQGPEFLTYFQNEAQLDKSGLPSDRFFAERPEGSVSTLKIQRTQQEDSAVYLCASSLVGRETQYFGPGTRLLVL.

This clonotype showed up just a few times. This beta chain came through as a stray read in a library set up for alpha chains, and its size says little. Here the CDR3 DNA reads TGTGCCAGCAGATCCGGGACAGGGGTACTGGGCTACACCTTC. It is translated as CASRSGTGVLGYTF. V and J are TRBV6-1 and TRBJ1-2; 10 bases align to TRBD1. Germline-derived CDR1 and CDR2 are MNHNS and SASEGT. The CDR3 is 14 amino acids. V was clipped by 6 bases and J by 8 bases; unmatched bases: 9.

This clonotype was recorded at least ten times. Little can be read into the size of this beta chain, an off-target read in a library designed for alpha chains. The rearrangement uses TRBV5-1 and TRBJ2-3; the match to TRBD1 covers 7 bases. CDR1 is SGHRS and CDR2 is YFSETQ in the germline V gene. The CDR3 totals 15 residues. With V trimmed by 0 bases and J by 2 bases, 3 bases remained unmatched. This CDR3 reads CASSLDRGNTDTQYF. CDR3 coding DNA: TGCGCCAGCAGCTTGGACAGGGGAAACACAGATACGCAGTATTTT.

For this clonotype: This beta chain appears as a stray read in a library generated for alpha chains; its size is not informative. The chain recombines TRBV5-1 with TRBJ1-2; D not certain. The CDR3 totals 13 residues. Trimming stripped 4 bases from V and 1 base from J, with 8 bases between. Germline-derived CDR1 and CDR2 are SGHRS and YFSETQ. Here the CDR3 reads CASSQDINYGYTF. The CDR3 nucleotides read TGCGCCAGCAGCCAAGACATTAACTATGGCTACACCTTC.

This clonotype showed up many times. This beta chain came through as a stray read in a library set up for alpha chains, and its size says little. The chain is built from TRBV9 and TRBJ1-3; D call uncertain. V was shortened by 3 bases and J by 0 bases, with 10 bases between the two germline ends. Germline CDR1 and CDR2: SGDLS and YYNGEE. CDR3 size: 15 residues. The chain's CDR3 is CASSAPADSGNTIYF. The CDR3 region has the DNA TGTGCCAGCAGCGCACCTGCGGACTCTGGAAACACCATATATTTT.

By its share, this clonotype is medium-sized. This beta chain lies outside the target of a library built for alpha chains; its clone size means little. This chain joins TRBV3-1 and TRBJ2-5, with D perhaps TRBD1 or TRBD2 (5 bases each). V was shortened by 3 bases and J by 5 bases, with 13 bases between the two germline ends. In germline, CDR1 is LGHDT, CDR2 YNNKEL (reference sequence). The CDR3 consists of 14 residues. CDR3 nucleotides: TGTGCCAGCAGCCATCTCGGGGACGTGGAGACCCAGTACTTC. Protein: CASSHLGDVETQYF.

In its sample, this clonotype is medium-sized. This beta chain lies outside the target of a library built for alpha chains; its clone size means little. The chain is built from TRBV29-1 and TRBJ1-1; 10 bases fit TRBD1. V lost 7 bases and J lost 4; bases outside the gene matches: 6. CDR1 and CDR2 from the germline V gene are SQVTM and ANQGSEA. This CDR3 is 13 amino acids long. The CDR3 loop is CSAAGTGVTEAFF. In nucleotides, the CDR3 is TGCAGCGCTGCGGGGACAGGGGTCACTGAAGCTTTCTTT.

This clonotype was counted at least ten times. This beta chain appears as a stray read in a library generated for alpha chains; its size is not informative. The CDR3 sequence: CASSLEATEAFF. CDR3 bases: TGTGCCAGCAGTTTAGAGGCCACTGAAGCTTTCTTT. The chain carries TRBV12-3 or TRBV12-4 and TRBJ1-1, with D unresolved. Between the trimmed V and J ends, which lost 1 base and 4 bases, there was a span of 4 bases. The CDR3 has 12 residues.